A selection of T cell receptor beta chains follows, all from one sample in a study of glioma-infiltrating T cells. TCRdb fed the multiplex PCR reads into MiXCR, producing one record per CDR3 protein. Among over 2,500 distinct CDR3 sequences listed, 44% were seen once. The specimen was glioma tissue, nonneoplastic brain tissue, or PBMCs (not recorded which). Receptors originate from a human donor with low-grade glioma or glioblastoma, undergoing nonglioma brain surgery, or in good health (not recorded which). The CDR3 runs from the conserved cysteine through the conserved F or W. The D gene is left open where the match is weak. The size entry is marked missing in some rows and otherwise reads once, few, many or a size class.

medium-sized | TRBJ1-1 | TRBD1 | TRBV20-1 | TGCAGTGCTAGGATACCCGGGACAGGGTTCACTGAAGCTTTCTTT | CSARIPGTGFTEAFF
. | TRBJ2-3 | . | TRBV27 | . | CDSSIYLCSVHSGITDTQYF
. | TRBJ1-6 | . | TRBV11-2 | TGTGCCAGCAGCCGTGATTCCGATAATTCACCCCCCCACTTT | CASSRDSDNSPPHF
. | TRBJ1-4 | . | TRBV20-1 | TGCAGTGCCCGTCGGGTTGGCAATCAGACAACTAATGAAAAACTGTTTTTT | CSARRVGNQTTNEKLFF
medium-sized | TRBJ2-1 | . | TRBV6-1 | TGTGCCAGCAGCTCGTCAAGGTCAAATGAGCAGTTCTTC | CASSSSRSNEQFF
few | TRBJ2-1 | TRBD1 | TRBV29-1 | TGCAGCGTTGACCGGACAGGGGGTGGAGAGCAGTTCTTC | CSVDRTGGGEQFF
. | TRBJ1-3 | . | TRBV6-1 | TGTGCATCTGCGGGTGTAAACACCATATATTTT | CASAGVNTIYF
. | TRBJ2-5 | . | TRBV7-9 | TGTGCCAGCAGCTCCGGGACATTACAAGAGACTCAGTACTTC | CASSSGTLQETQYF
many | TRBJ2-3 | TRBD2 | TRBV6-1 | TGTGCCAGCAGTACGGGACTAGCGGGGGGGCAAGATACGCAGTATTTT | CASSTGLAGGQDTQYF
. | TRBJ2-7 | TRBD2 | TRBV6-1 | TGTGCCAGCACGACCGGGACTAGCGGGAGCGAGCAGTACTTC | CASTTGTSGSEQYF
medium-sized | TRBJ1-2 | TRBD1 | TRBV4-3 | TGCGCCAGCAGCCAAGGGCAGGGGGCACTCTATGGCTACACCTTC | CASSQGQGALYGYTF
. | TRBJ2-1 | . | TRBV4-1 | TGCGCCAGCTTCCGTTTGAGTAATGAGCAGTTCTTC | CASFRLSNEQFF
many | TRBJ1-5 | . | TRBV7-9 | TGTGCCAGCAGCGATCAGAATCAGCCCCAGCATTTT | CASSDQNQPQHF
. | TRBJ2-1 | TRBD2 | TRBV4-1 | TGCGCCAGCAGCCCACTGAGCGGGGTCGGCTACAATGAGCAGTTCTTC | CASSPLSGVGYNEQFF
many | TRBJ1-2 | . | TRBV10-2 | TGCGCCAGCAGGGAAGGGACGGCGGTAACTAACTATGGCTACACCTTC | CASREGTAVTNYGYTF
medium-sized | TRBJ2-7 | . | TRBV27 | TGTGCCAGCAGTTCGACGGACGGATCCTACGAGCAGTACTTC | CASSSTDGSYEQYF
. | TRBJ2-7 | . | TRBV29-1 | TGCAGCGTTGAAGCCCGACGGGACGGGAGAATAGGCGAGCAGTACTTC | CSVEARRDGRIGEQYF